One and the same sample provided the 19 T cell receptor beta chains below, sequenced in a study of blood T cells in healthy people across ages. Combining a sample-barcoded 5' primer with a J-beta primer mix, a second PCR ran for about 6 to 12 cycles. Each CDR3 protein is one row after TCRdb ran MiXCR on the 5' RACE reads. This sample has about a million distinct CDR3 sequences; roughly 51% occur once, and the top ten carry over 20%. Sequencing was performed on blood. These receptors originate from a woman aged 55-69 years in good health.

The sample holds a few counts of this clonotype. This chain's CDR3 is CASSFSHEQFF. As DNA, the CDR3 is TGTGCCAGCAGCTTTTCGCATGAGCAGTTCTTC. The chain joins TRBV7-9 to TRBJ2-1, with D unclear. V was pared by 3 bases and J by 8 bases, with 5 bases between. This CDR3 is built from 11 residues. The germline CDR1 and CDR2 sequences are SEHNR and FQNEAQ (reference sequence).

In its sample, this clonotype was seen many times. The chain recombines TRBV5-6 with TRBJ2-4; D not resolved. The CDR3 has 15 amino acids. From germline, CDR1 is SGHDT and CDR2 YYEEEE. Between the trimmed V and J ends, which lost 0 bases and 7 bases, there was a span of 14 bases. The CDR3 coding sequence is TGTGCCAGCAGCTTGGGTACCAGTTCTGGGAACATTCAGTACTTC. It is translated as CASSLGTSSGNIQYF. Full variable domain (missing parts from reference TRBV5-6 and TRBJ2-4): DAGVTQSPTHLIKTRGQQVTLRCSPKSGHDTVSWYQQALGQGPQFIFQYYEEEERQRGNFPDRFSGHQFPNYSSELNVNALLLGDSALYLCASSLGTSSGNIQYFGAGTRLSVL.

This clonotype was recorded once. V and J are TRBV14 and TRBJ1-1, with 8 bases aligning to TRBD1. The germline V gene has CDR1 SGHDN and CDR2 FVKESK. The CDR3 runs 13 residues. Germline trimming cut 4 bases from V and 6 bases from J; bases unmatched to any gene: 4. The CDR3 region has the DNA TGTGCCAGCAGCCCGGAGACAGGGGCTGAAGCTTTCTTT. Translation gives CASSPETGAEAFF.

The chain has TRBV29-1 and TRBJ2-7; D is possibly TRBD2 (6 bases). Germline V gives CDR1 SQVTM, CDR2 ANQGSEA. The CDR3 is 14 amino acids. With 4 bases removed from V and 7 bases from J, the gap between germline ends came to 20 bases. CDR3 nucleotide sequence: TGCAGCGTTGTTCAGGGATCCTATGGGGGGGAGCAGTACTTC. Amino acid sequence: CSVVQGSYGGEQYF.

Notes on this clonotype: It is unclear where the CDR3 begins or ends on the DNA, so no DNA is shown, and the CDR3 is as TCRdb lists it. CDR3 region: CAISSGQGVYEQYF. The J gene is TRBJ2-7, the V gene TRBV10-3; the table calls TRBD1, which could not be checked here. The CDR3 numbers 14 amino acids, ends counted. Germline loops: CDR1 ENHRY, CDR2 SYGVKD.

The V call is TRBV20-1, the J call TRBJ1-2; TRBD1 matches 7 bases. With 2 bases clipped from V and 2 bases from J, the junction kept 14 bases outside the gene matches. There are 17 residues in the CDR3. The germline gives CDR1 DFQATT, CDR2 SNEGSKA (reference sequence). CDR3 sequence reads: CSARRGNRGPLNYGYTF. CDR3 bases: TGCAGTGCTAGACGGGGGAACAGGGGACCACTCAACTATGGCTACACCTTC.

This clonotype was observed a handful of times. The chain has TRBV20-1 and TRBJ1-1; TRBD1 matches 7 bases. Germline-derived CDR1 and CDR2 are DFQATT and SNEGSKA (reference sequence). V trimming: 1 base; J trimming: 2 bases; junction bases outside the gene matches: 10. The CDR3 contains 16 residues. The DNA for the CDR3 is TGCAGTGCTAGAGCTAATATGGGACAGTTTAACACTGAAGCTTTCTTT. This encodes CSARANMGQFNTEAFF.

This clonotype was detected only a few times. This chain uses TRBV12-3 or TRBV12-4 with TRBJ1-2, with 8 nucleotides matching TRBD1. V trimming: 6 bases; J trimming: 8 bases; junction bases outside the gene matches: 8. The CDR3 is 13 amino acids. In DNA, the CDR3 is TGTGCCAGCAGCAGGACAGGGATAAAGGGCTACACCTTC. Amino acid sequence: CASSRTGIKGYTF.

This clonotype has a handful of counts. V usage is TRBV11-2 and J usage is TRBJ2-7; unclear D gene. Trimming cost V 7 bases and J 3 bases, with 13 bases left between them. CDR3 length: 13 amino acids. The germline V gene has CDR1 SGHAT and CDR2 FQNNGV. In nucleotides, the CDR3 is TGTGCCAGCACGGCTTTTGGGGTCTACGAGCAGTACTTC. Its protein product is CASTAFGVYEQYF.

This rearrangement joins TRBV10-3 to TRBJ2-7; D perhaps matches TRBD1 (6 bases). Germline V gene sequence: CDR1 ENHRY, CDR2 SYGVKD. The CDR3 has 14 amino acids. V shed 1 base and J shed 5 bases, with 12 bases lying between them. The CDR3 DNA follows: TGTGCCATCAGTGAGTTCTCTACAGGGAACGAGCAGTACTTC. Translating it yields CAISEFSTGNEQYF.

This clonotype was counted at least ten times. The chain has TRBV18 and TRBJ2-7; D might be TRBD1 (5 bases). Deletions cut 3 bases from V and 3 bases from J, with 12 bases between. The CDR3 is 14 residues long. Germline V gene lookup returns CDR1 KGHSH and CDR2 LQKENI. In DNA, the CDR3 is TGTGCCAGCTCACCGAGGCAGGGCAGCTACGAGCAGTACTTC. It translates to CASSPRQGSYEQYF.

This clonotype was counted between two and nine times. This chain joins TRBV2 and TRBJ1-2, with D maybe TRBD1 (6 bases). V was clipped by 4 bases and J by 3 bases, with 12 bases between them. CDR3 length: 14 residues. Germline V gene sequence: CDR1 SNHLY, CDR2 FYNNEI. The CDR3 loop is CASSGGGGHYGYTF. For the CDR3, the DNA is TGTGCCAGCAGTGGAGGGGGGGGACACTATGGCTACACCTTC.

The chain carries TRBV29-1 and TRBJ2-7; D is possibly TRBD2 (6 bases). The germline V and J ends were trimmed by 5 bases and 3 bases, with 14 bases remaining between them. CDR3 length: 13 residues. The V gene's germline CDR1 is SQVTM and CDR2 ANQGSEA. Here the CDR3 reads CSVSGTRYYEQYF. CDR3 bases: TGCAGCGTTTCTGGGACTCGGTACTACGAGCAGTACTTC.

This rearrangement joins TRBV12-3 or TRBV12-4 to TRBJ2-7; 9 bases line up with TRBD1. CDR3 size: 13 residues. Unmatched junction bases numbered 2, after V lost 7 bases and J lost 1 base. CDR3 loop: CASTGQGSYEQYF. Here the CDR3 DNA reads TGTGCCAGCACCGGACAGGGGTCCTACGAGCAGTACTTC.

CDR3 DNA sequence: TGCAGCGTTTCGAGGGGGGAGAGGATATCAGATACGCAGTATTTT. This codes for CSVSRGERISDTQYF. The gene calls are TRBV29-1 and TRBJ2-3; D is possibly TRBD1 or TRBD2 (6 bases each). V was trimmed by 5 bases and J by 4 bases, leaving 19 bases between them. CDR1 is SQVTM and CDR2 is ANQGSEA in the germline V gene. This CDR3 is built from 15 residues.

This clonotype was observed many times. V gene TRBV3-1 combines with J gene TRBJ2-5; D gene uncertain. V shed 2 bases and J shed 3 bases, with 1 base lying between them. This CDR3 comprises 11 residues. Germline V lookup: CDR1 LGHDT, CDR2 YNNKEL (reference sequence). CDR3 sequence reads: CASSQKETQYF. DNA of the CDR3: TGTGCCAGCAGCCAAAAAGAGACCCAGTACTTC.

With regard to this clonotype: An end of the junction differs from the germline gene, which may be a read error. The J gene is TRBJ2-3, the V gene TRBV10-3; either TRBD1 or TRBD2 may fit D (5 bases each). The germline V gene encodes CDR1 ENHRY and CDR2 SYGVKD. CDR3 length: 14 amino acids. In nucleotides, the CDR3 is TGTGCCATCAGTGTCGAGGGGATAACAGACACGCAGTATTTT. Encoded protein: CAISVEGITDTQYF.

The sample holds many counts of this clonotype. This chain links TRBV12-3 or TRBV12-4 with TRBJ2-7, with 8 bases aligning to TRBD1. V shed 5 bases and J 3 bases; nucleotides not matched to a gene: 9. CDR3 length: 15 amino acids. In DNA, the CDR3 is TGTGCCAGCAGTCCGGGGCCTACAGGGGGCTACGAGCAGTACTTC. It encodes CASSPGPTGGYEQYF.

As concerns this clonotype: One end of the junction does not line up with germline, which may come from a read error. V and J are TRBV6-2 or TRBV6-3 and TRBJ2-1; the match to TRBD2 covers 14 bases. The CDR3 runs to 18 residues. Germline values: CDR1 MNHEY, CDR2 SVGEGT. The CDR3 sequence is CASSRLAGGLKTDNEQVF. As DNA, the CDR3 is TGTGCCAGCAGTCGACTAGCGGGAGGGCTAAAGACCGACAATGAGCAGGTCTTC.